Below are 32 T cell receptor beta chains sequenced from a single sample in a study of PD-1 blockade in mismatch repair-deficient tumors. Libraries were prepared by immunoSEQ multiplex PCR; TCRdb keeps only in-frame clonotypes and omits some of them. The table records some 110,000 clones, about 74% of them present only once. The specimen comprised peripheral blood, sampled roughly 60 weeks after starting pembrolizumab. These receptors were collected from an adult with mismatch repair-deficient cancer.

The chain carries TRBV27 and TRBJ2-5, with D tentatively TRBD2 (6 bases). V dropped 5 bases and J dropped 2 bases, with 12 bases sitting between them. From germline, CDR1 is MNHEY and CDR2 SMNVEV (reference sequence). The CDR3 extends over 14 amino acids. CDR3 nucleotide sequence: TGTGCCAGCAGTCATTCCGGGACTCAAGAGACCCAGTACTTC. It translates to CASSHSGTQETQYF.

A single count supports this clone. The rearrangement uses TRBV11-3 and TRBJ1-3; D gene ambiguous. The CDR3 contains 14 residues. CDR1 is SGHNT, CDR2 YENEEA, per germline. V was trimmed by 3 bases and J by 0 bases, leaving 6 bases between them. CDR3 in amino acids: CASSFRYSGNTIYF. CDR3 sequence (DNA): TGTGCCAGCAGCTTCCGGTACTCTGGAAACACCATATATTTT.

V usage is TRBV6-6 and J usage is TRBJ2-1; 10 nucleotides match TRBD2. The germline V gene has CDR1 MNHNY and CDR2 SVGAGI (reference sequence). V lost 8 bases to trimming and J lost 7 bases; unmatched junction nucleotides: 5. This CDR3 region has 13 residues. The CDR3: CASFRTSGNEQFF. The CDR3 DNA reads as TGTGCCAGCTTTCGGACTAGCGGAAATGAGCAGTTCTTC.

The chain carries TRBV7-2 and TRBJ1-1, with D possibly being TRBD1 (6 bases). Germline V gene lookup returns CDR1 SGHTA and CDR2 FQGNSA. The CDR3 has 12 amino acids. Trimming removed 4 bases from V and 6 bases from J, with 9 bases in between. The CDR3 DNA reads as TGTGCCAGCAGCTGGGACAACCCTGAAGCTTTCTTT. Protein sequence: CASSWDNPEAFF.

This clone showed up just a few times. The chain couples TRBV5-1 to TRBJ2-7; 8 bases map to TRBD2. Germline V gene data show CDR1 as SGHRS and CDR2 as YFSETQ. With V trimmed by 0 bases and J by 3 bases, 8 bases remained unmatched. The CDR3 runs 16 residues. CDR3 amino acids: CASSLAPSGWDYEQYF. In DNA form, the CDR3 reads TGCGCCAGCAGCTTGGCCCCTAGCGGGTGGGACTACGAGCAGTACTTC.

The gene calls are TRBV6-1 and TRBJ2-5; D may be TRBD2 (5 bases). Germline values: CDR1 MNHNS, CDR2 SASEGT. This CDR3 spans 11 amino acids. The V end lost 11 bases, the J end lost 2 bases, and 9 bases lay between the germline ends. CDR3 amino acids: CAGAEQETQYF. CDR3 coding DNA: TGTGCCGGAGCGGAACAAGAGACCCAGTACTTC.

At least ten counts were recorded for this clone. V usage is TRBV18 and J usage is TRBJ1-2; tentative D call: TRBD1 (5 bases). Germline-derived CDR1 and CDR2 are KGHSH and LQKENI. The CDR3 has 14 residues. V lost 2 bases, J lost 6 bases, and 13 bases lay in between. The CDR3 coding sequence is TGTGCCAGCTCACCAACGGGGCCCGGCGATGGCTACACCTTC. This encodes CASSPTGPGDGYTF.

This clone showed up just once. The chain links TRBV6-1 to TRBJ1-5; the match to TRBD1 covers 11 bases. The length of the CDR3 is 14 residues. Germline V gene lookup returns CDR1 MNHNS and CDR2 SASEGT. V was pared by 6 bases and J by 6 bases, with 4 bases of the junction left unmatched. The DNA for the CDR3 is TGTGCCAGCAGAAGGACAGGGGGCAGTCAGCCCCAGCATTTT. Protein: CASRRTGGSQPQHF.

CDR3 sequence (DNA): TGCGCCAGCAGCCCCCGGGAGGGAGTGACCCAGTACTTC. Residues: CASSPREGVTQYF. J is TRBJ2-5 and V is TRBV5-1, with 8 bases fitting TRBD2. The trim removed 4 bases at V and 7 bases at J, leaving 6 bases unmatched. Germline values: CDR1 SGHRS, CDR2 YFSETQ. This CDR3 region has 13 residues.

The chain joins TRBV6-6 to TRBJ2-2, with a tentative D call TRBD1 (5 bases). The CDR3 consists of 13 residues. From germline, CDR1 is MNHNY and CDR2 SVGAGI (reference sequence). Trimming shortened V by 6 bases and J by 6 bases, and 11 bases separated the two germline ends. The CDR3 DNA reads TGTGCCAGCAGGCTAACCAGGGCCGGGGAGCTGTTTTTT. The encoded protein is CASRLTRAGELFF.

This chain connects TRBV9 to TRBJ2-3, with 11 bases identical to TRBD1. The CDR3 contains 16 residues. Germline loops: CDR1 SGDLS, CDR2 YYNGEE. V lost 4 bases and J lost 4; bases outside the gene matches: 8. CDR3 residues: CASSSWTGGVADTQYF. The DNA of the CDR3 is TGTGCCAGCAGCAGTTGGACAGGGGGCGTCGCAGATACGCAGTATTTT.

This rearrangement joins TRBV13 to TRBJ2-3; TRBD2 matches 10 bases. Per germline, CDR1 PRHDT and CDR2 FYEKMQ (reference sequence). CDR3 length: 15 residues. The junction had 4 bases not matched to a gene; V was cut back by 1 base and J by 6 bases. The CDR3 DNA follows: TGTGCCAGCAGCTTAGTACTAGCGGGATCGGATACGCAGTATTTT. Translating it yields CASSLVLAGSDTQYF.

The V call is TRBV18, the J call TRBJ2-2, with 9 bases lining up with TRBD2. The ends lost 3 bases at V and 2 bases at J; junction bases unmatched: 4. The CDR3 length is 16 residues. CDR1 is KGHSH and CDR2 is LQKENI in the germline V gene. Written as DNA, the CDR3 is TGTGCCAGCTCACCCCTAGCGGGGCCCAACACCGGGGAGCTGTTTTTT. It encodes CASSPLAGPNTGELFF.

The chain employs TRBV6-1 and TRBJ2-5, with 7 positions matching TRBD2. Trimming at V came to 2 bases and at J to 6 bases, leaving 9 bases not matched to a gene. Germline CDR1 MNHNS, CDR2 SASEGT. This CDR3 spans 15 amino acids. CDR3 DNA: TGTGCCAGCAGTGAACTACTACTAGCGCTAAAGACCCAGTACTTC. Amino acids: CASSELLLALKTQYF.

The chain links TRBV15 to TRBJ2-2; 7 bases fit TRBD2. J gave up 1 base and V 3 bases, and 8 bases lay outside the gene matches. This CDR3 contains 17 residues. Germline CDR1 is LNHNV and CDR2 is YYDKDF (reference sequence). CDR3 nucleotide sequence: TGTGCCACCAGCAGGGATCTAGCGGAGGTGAACACCGGGGAGCTGTTTTTT. Residues: CATSRDLAEVNTGELFF.

The chain joins TRBV18 to TRBJ2-1, with D unclear. The CDR3 has 12 amino acids. CDR1 is KGHSH and CDR2 is LQKENI in the germline V gene. Trimming shortened V by 2 bases and J by 9 bases, and 8 bases separated the two germline ends. The CDR3 reads CASSPFRVEQFF. The DNA of the CDR3 is TGTGCCAGCTCACCATTTCGGGTTGAGCAGTTCTTC.

The rearrangement uses TRBV27 and TRBJ2-7, with 9 bases aligning to TRBD2. This CDR3 contains 15 residues. Unmatched junction bases numbered 14, after V lost 9 bases and J lost 5 bases. Germline assignment: CDR1 MNHEY and CDR2 SMNVEV (reference sequence). This CDR3 is CASNSGSVVVHEQYF. DNA of the CDR3: TGTGCCAGTAATAGCGGGAGCGTTGTGGTCCACGAGCAGTACTTC.

The gene calls are TRBV7-2 and TRBJ2-1; 10 bases match TRBD2. CDR1 is SGHTA and CDR2 is FQGNSA in the germline V gene. This CDR3 is built from 14 residues. With 6 bases clipped from V and 8 bases from J, the junction kept 7 bases outside the gene matches. In DNA, the CDR3 is TGTGCCAGCAGTCCTGGGACTAGCGTCGATGAGCAGTTCTTC. Protein sequence: CASSPGTSVDEQFF. Full variable domain (rest looked up from reference TRBV7-2 and TRBJ2-1): GAGVSQSPSNKVTEKGKDVELRCDPISGHTALYWYRQSLGQGLEFLIYFQGNSAPDKSGLPSDRFSAERTGGSVSTLTIQRTQQEDSAVYLCASSPGTSVDEQFFGPGTRLTVL.

J is TRBJ1-5 and V is TRBV5-8, with a tentative D call TRBD1 (5 bases). Germline V gives CDR1 SGHTS, CDR2 YDEGEE. V lost 0 bases and J 4 bases, leaving 11 bases between the germline ends. The CDR3 contains 15 residues. The CDR3 loop is CASSLGQIRNQPQHF. CDR3 sequence (DNA): TGTGCCAGCAGCTTGGGACAGATCCGAAATCAGCCCCAGCATTTT.

The chain links TRBV19 to TRBJ2-3; D possibly corresponds to TRBD2 (6 bases). The V end was cut by 5 bases, the J end by 2 bases, with 11 bases between. The CDR3 contains 14 residues. Germline CDR1 is LNHDA and CDR2 is SQIVND (reference sequence). The CDR3 DNA reads as TGTGCCAGTAGTCCAGGGACTTTCACAGATACGCAGTATTTT. It specifies CASSPGTFTDTQYF.

This chain joins TRBV19 and TRBJ2-1, with D possibly being TRBD1 or TRBD2 (6 bases each). The V gene's germline CDR1 is LNHDA and CDR2 SQIVND (reference sequence). The CDR3 spans 16 residues. Between the trimmed V and J ends, which lost 10 bases and 3 bases, there was a span of 22 bases. CDR3 loop: CATREGGFRHYNEQFF. CDR3 coding DNA: TGTGCCACGCGCGAGGGGGGCTTCAGACACTACAATGAGCAGTTCTTC.

V usage is TRBV5-6 and J usage is TRBJ2-4; D may correspond to TRBD1 or TRBD2 (5 bases each). Germline CDR1 and CDR2: SGHDT and YYEEEE. V was trimmed by 2 bases and J by 15 bases, leaving 24 bases between them. The CDR3 is 15 residues long. The DNA of the CDR3 is TGTGCCAGCAGCTTCGGGGACCACTTGGCGGAGCCGATGTACTTC. Protein sequence: CASSFGDHLAEPMYF.

This clone occurred a few times. This sequence joins TRBV5-5 and TRBJ2-1; 8 bases agree with TRBD1. In germline, CDR1 is SGHKS, CDR2 YYEKEE (reference sequence). The CDR3 contains 15 residues. V shed 0 bases and J 6 bases; nucleotides not matched to a gene: 5. The CDR3 here is CASSLEQGDLNEQFF. The CDR3 DNA is TGTGCCAGCAGCTTGGAACAGGGGGACCTCAATGAGCAGTTCTTC.

There are a few counts of this clone. The V and J genes are TRBV6-6 and TRBJ2-3; no clear D. Germline V lookup: CDR1 MNHNY, CDR2 SVGAGI (reference sequence). V dropped 2 bases and J dropped 6 bases, with 12 bases sitting between them. The CDR3 runs to 14 residues. CDR3 sequence (DNA): TGTGCCAGCAGTTACAGATCCCCCGGGGATACGCAGTATTTT. Translation: CASSYRSPGDTQYF.

The V gene is TRBV7-8, the J gene TRBJ1-5, with unresolved D. The germline V gene encodes CDR1 SGHVS and CDR2 FQNEAQ. CDR3 length equals 16 residues. V gave up 1 base and J gave up 2 bases, with 12 bases separating them. The CDR3 here is CASSLGGGFGNQPQHF. CDR3 sequence (DNA): TGTGCCAGCAGCTTAGGTGGAGGGTTTGGCAATCAGCCCCAGCATTTT.

For the CDR3, the DNA is TGTGCCAGCAGCCTTCTAGCGGGAGCTAACAATGAGCAGTTCTTC. It specifies CASSLLAGANNEQFF. The V and J genes are TRBV28 and TRBJ2-1; 10 nucleotides line up with TRBD2. V gave up 6 bases and J gave up 5 bases; unmatched junction bases: 7. This CDR3 region has 15 residues. Germline lookup yields CDR1 MDHEN and CDR2 SYDVKM.

The chain carries TRBV11-3 and TRBJ2-5; D is perhaps TRBD2 (6 bases). The germline V gene has CDR1 SGHNT and CDR2 YENEEA. This CDR3 has 12 amino acids. The ends were cut back, 5 bases at V and 5 bases at J, with 9 bases in the middle. The CDR3 DNA reads TGTGCCAGCAGCCGCGGGGCGGAGACCCAGTACTTC. This translates into CASSRGAETQYF.

J is TRBJ2-1 and V is TRBV11-3; 9 bases fit TRBD1. Trimming at V came to 0 bases and at J to 8 bases, leaving 11 bases not matched to a gene. The CDR3 is 17 residues long. Germline loops: CDR1 SGHNT, CDR2 YENEEA. CDR3 in amino acids: CASSLEGWGQGTDEQFF. CDR3 nucleotide sequence: TGTGCCAGCAGCTTAGAAGGGTGGGGACAGGGAACCGATGAGCAGTTCTTC.

The J gene is TRBJ1-5, the V gene TRBV9; 7 nucleotides align to TRBD1. Unmatched junction bases numbered 11, after V lost 4 bases and J lost 7 bases. This CDR3 contains 15 residues. Per the germline V gene, CDR1 is SGDLS and CDR2 is YYNGEE. CDR3 residues: CASSPRGQGQQPQHF. The CDR3 DNA sequence: TGTGCCAGCAGCCCTAGGGGGCAGGGGCAACAGCCCCAGCATTTT.

DNA of the CDR3: TGTGCCAGCAGTTACTCGATCGTGGGGCCCTCCTACAATGAGCAGTTCTTC. Its protein is CASSYSIVGPSYNEQFF. The rearrangement joins TRBV6-7 to TRBJ2-1, with TRBD1 as a possible D gene (5 bases). TRBV6-7 has ORF status, its function being uncertain. CDR3 length: 17 amino acids. V gave up 0 bases and J gave up 0 bases, with 12 bases separating them.

The chain combines TRBV5-6 with TRBJ2-7; D possibly uses TRBD1 or TRBD2 (6 bases each). V shed 4 bases and J shed 3 bases, with 17 bases lying between them. CDR3 size: 15 residues. CDR1 is SGHDT, CDR2 YYEEEE, per germline. The CDR3: CASSEFGGSLYEQYF. The CDR3 DNA reads TGTGCCAGCAGCGAGTTCGGGGGCAGCCTCTACGAGCAGTACTTC. The full variable domain, completed using reference TRBV5-6 and TRBJ2-7, is DAGVTQSPTHLIKTRGQQVTLRCSPKSGHDTVSWYQQALGQGPQFIFQYYEEEERQRGNFPDRFSGHQFPNYSSELNVNALLLGDSALYLCASSEFGGSLYEQYFGPGTRLTVT.

J is TRBJ2-3 and V is TRBV5-1; 7 bases fit TRBD2. Trimming cost V 3 bases and J 0 bases; bases outside gene matches: 7. This CDR3 contains 16 residues. Looked up from germline, CDR1 is SGHRS and CDR2 is YFSETQ. The CDR3 DNA is TGCGCCAGCAGCTCACCCAGCGGGGTCAGCACAGATACGCAGTATTTT. Its protein product is CASSSPSGVSTDTQYF.